The TCR beta chain described here comes from a study of CD8+ T cells in alopecia areata. Study-wide results and caveats: Sharing of TCRs across patients appeared less clear than in mice, possibly for HLA-related reasons. Scalp sequencing captures resident alphabeta T cells of normal skin too. Higher clonality and more expanded CD8+ clones appeared in lesional than normal scalp.

From PBMCs, CD4+ and CD8+ T cells were sorted. Reverse transcription of extracted RNA yielded cDNA, which provided the sequencing template. Assay used: immunoSEQ multiplex PCR; TCRdb lists only in-frame clones, some missing. The sample carries around 250,000 clones, about 68% recorded once. On this clone: Antigen: not known. At one boundary the junction diverges from the germline segment, which might be a read error.

CDR1 and CDR2 (germline): MGHRA, YSYEKL. CDR3 length: 11 residues. Sequencing was performed on CD4+ T cells sorted from blood, taken at week 0. This chain links TRBV4-1 with TRBJ1-1; D gene unclear. This TCR came from a human donor with alopecia areata. The CDR3 loop reads CASSREGRWVF. The CDR3 DNA sequence: TGCGCCAGCAGCCGGGAGGGAAGATGGGTCTTT.